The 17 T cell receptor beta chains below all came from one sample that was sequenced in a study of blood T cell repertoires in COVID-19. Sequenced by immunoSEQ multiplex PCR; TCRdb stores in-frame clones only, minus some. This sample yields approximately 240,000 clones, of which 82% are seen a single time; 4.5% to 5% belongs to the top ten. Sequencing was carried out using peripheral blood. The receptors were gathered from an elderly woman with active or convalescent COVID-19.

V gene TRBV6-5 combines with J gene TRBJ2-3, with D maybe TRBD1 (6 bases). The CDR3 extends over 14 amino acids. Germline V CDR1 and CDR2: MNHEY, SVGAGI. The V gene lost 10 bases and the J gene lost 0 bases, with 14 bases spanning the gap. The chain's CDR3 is CAIQKRGSTDTQYF. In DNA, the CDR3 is TGTGCCATCCAGAAAAGGGGGAGCACAGATACGCAGTATTTT.

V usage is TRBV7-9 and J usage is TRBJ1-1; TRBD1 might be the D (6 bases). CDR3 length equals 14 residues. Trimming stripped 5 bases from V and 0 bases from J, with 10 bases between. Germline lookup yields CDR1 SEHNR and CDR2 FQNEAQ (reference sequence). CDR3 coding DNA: TGTGCCAGCAGCCCCGGACAGATGAACACTGAAGCTTTCTTT. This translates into CASSPGQMNTEAFF.

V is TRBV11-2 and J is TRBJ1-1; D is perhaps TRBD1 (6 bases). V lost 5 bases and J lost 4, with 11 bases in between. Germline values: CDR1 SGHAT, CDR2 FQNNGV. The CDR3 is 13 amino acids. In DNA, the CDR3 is TGTGCCAGCAGCCTATCCAGGGGCACTGAAGCTTTCTTT. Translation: CASSLSRGTEAFF.

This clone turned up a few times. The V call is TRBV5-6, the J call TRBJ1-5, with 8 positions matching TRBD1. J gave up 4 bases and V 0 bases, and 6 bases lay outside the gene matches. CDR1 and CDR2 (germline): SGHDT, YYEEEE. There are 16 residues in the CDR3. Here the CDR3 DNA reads TGTGCCAGCAGCTTGGCGCAGGGGGCTAGTAATCAGCCCCAGCATTTT. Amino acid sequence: CASSLAQGASNQPQHF.

The CDR3, as DNA: TGTGCCATCAGCGCAGACTCAACATATCAGCCCCAGCATTTT. As protein: CAISADSTYQPQHF. The V call is TRBV10-3, the J call TRBJ1-5, with D unclear. The CDR3 extends over 14 amino acids. With 6 bases removed from V and 5 bases from J, the gap between germline ends came to 14 bases. From germline, CDR1 is ENHRY and CDR2 SYGVKD.

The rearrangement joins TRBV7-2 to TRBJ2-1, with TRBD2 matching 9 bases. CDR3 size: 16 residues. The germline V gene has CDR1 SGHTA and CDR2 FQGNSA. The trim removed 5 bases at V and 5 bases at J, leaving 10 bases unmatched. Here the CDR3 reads CASSRSGGPSNNEQFF. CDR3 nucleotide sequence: TGTGCCAGCAGCCGGAGCGGGGGGCCTTCCAACAATGAGCAGTTCTTC.

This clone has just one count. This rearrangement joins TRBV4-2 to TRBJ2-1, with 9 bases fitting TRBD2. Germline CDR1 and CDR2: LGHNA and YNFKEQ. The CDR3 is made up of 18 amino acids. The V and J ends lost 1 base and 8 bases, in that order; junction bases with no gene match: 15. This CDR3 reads CASSQGSLAGYTGDEQFF. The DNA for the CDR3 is TGTGCCAGCAGCCAAGGTTCGCTAGCGGGGTACACAGGGGATGAGCAGTTCTTC.

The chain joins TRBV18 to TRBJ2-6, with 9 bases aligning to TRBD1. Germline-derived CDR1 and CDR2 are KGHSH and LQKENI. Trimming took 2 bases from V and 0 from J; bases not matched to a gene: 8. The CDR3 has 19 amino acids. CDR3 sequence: CASSPIGQGRPSGANVLTF. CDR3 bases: TGTGCCAGCTCACCAATCGGACAGGGGCGTCCCTCTGGGGCCAACGTCCTGACTTTC.

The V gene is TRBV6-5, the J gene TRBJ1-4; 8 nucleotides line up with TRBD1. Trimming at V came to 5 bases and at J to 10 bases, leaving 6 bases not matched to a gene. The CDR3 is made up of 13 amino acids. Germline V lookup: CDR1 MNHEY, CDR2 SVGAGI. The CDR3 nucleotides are TGTGCCAGCAGTCGGACAGGGTCGAGAAAACTGTTTTTT. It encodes CASSRTGSRKLFF.

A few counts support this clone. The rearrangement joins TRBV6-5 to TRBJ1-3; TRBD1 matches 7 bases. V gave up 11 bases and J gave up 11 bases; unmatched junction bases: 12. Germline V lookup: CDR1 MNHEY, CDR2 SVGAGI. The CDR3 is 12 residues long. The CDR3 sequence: CADPRGLPAIYF. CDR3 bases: TGTGCCGACCCCAGGGGGTTGCCTGCCATATATTTT.

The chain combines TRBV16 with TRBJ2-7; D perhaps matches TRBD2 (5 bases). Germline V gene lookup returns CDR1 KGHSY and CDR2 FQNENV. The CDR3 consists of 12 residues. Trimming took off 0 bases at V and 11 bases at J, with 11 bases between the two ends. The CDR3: CASSQSTDSEYF. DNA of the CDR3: TGTGCCAGCAGCCAATCAACGGATAGCGAGTACTTC.

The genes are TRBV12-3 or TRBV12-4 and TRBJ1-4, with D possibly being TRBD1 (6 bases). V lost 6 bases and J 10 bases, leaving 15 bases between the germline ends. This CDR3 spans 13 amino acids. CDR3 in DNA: TGTGCCAGCAGCTTACAGGGCGACGGAAAACTGTTTTTT. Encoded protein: CASSLQGDGKLFF.

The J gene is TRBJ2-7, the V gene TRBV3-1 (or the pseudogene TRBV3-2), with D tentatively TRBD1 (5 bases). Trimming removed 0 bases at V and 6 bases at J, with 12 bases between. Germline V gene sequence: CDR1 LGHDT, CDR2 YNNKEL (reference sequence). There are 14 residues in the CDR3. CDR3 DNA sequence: TGTGCCAGCAGCCAAGATCTTGAAGGGGTCGAGCAGTACTTC. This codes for CASSQDLEGVEQYF.

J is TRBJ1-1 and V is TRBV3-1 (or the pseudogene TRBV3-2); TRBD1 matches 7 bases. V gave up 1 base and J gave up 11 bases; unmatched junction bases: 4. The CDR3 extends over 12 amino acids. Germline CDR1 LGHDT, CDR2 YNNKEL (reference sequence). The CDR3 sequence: CASSQATGRAFF. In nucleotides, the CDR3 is TGTGCCAGCAGCCAAGCGACAGGGAGGGCTTTCTTT.

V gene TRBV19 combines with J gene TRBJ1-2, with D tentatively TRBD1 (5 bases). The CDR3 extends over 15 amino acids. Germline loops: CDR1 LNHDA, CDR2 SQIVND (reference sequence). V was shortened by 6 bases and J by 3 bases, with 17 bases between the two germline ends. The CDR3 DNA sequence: TGTGCCAGTAGGACTACGGGGGTCAGAGACTATGGCTACACCTTC. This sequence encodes CASRTTGVRDYGYTF.

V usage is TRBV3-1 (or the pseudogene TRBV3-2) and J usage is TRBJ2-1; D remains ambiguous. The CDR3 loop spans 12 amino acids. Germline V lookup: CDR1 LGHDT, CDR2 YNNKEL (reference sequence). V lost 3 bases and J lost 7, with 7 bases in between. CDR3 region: CASSQSLNEQFF. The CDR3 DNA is TGTGCCAGCAGCCAGTCCCTTAATGAGCAGTTCTTC.

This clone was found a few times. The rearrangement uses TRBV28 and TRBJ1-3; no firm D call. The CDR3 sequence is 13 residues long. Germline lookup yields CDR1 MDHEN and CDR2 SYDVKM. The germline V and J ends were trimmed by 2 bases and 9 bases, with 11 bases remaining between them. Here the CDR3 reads CASSLGRAVTIYF. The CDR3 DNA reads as TGTGCCAGCAGTTTAGGGAGGGCAGTCACCATATATTTT.